This T cell receptor (beta chain) was profiled in a study of cytomegalovirus exposure and HLA in healthy donors. This clone was seen only once. Its antigen is as yet unknown. Germline CDR1 is MGHDK and CDR2 is SYGVNS. With 4 bases removed from V and 0 bases from J, the gap between germline ends came to 19 bases. CDR3 size: 17 residues. Regarding the study as a whole: It was reported that the classifier diagnosed cytomegalovirus status with high specificity and sensitivity in both the original and validation cohorts.

Data came from immunoSEQ multiplex PCR; TCRdb stores just in-frame clones and leaves some out. Here the sample spans approximately 200,000 clones, 80% to 85% being singletons. The sample was PBMCs. The chain joins TRBV25-1 to TRBJ2-7; D gene unclear. This TCR came from a woman in her thirties in good health and CMV-seronegative. The CDR3 loop reads CASSALGERVGSYEQYF. The CDR3 nucleotides read TGTGCCAGCAGTGCCCTTGGAGAGCGCGTAGGCTCCTACGAGCAGTACTTC.